A single sample is the source of the 28 T cell receptor beta chains below, sequenced in a study of patients and donors after allogeneic stem cell transplantation. TCRdb used MiXCR to reprocess the RT-PCR reads, holding one entry per CDR3 protein. Here the sample spans about 960,000 distinct CDR3 sequences, about a sixth being singletons. Sequencing was carried out using blood, either unsorted or a sorted T cell fraction (not recorded which). These receptors were collected from a human donor who was either an allogeneic HSCT recipient or a stem cell or donor lymphocyte infusion donor (not recorded which). It is not recorded whose cells these are; they may come from a transplant donor.

This chain joins TRBV7-6 and TRBJ1-1, with D perhaps TRBD1 (5 bases). The CDR3 is made up of 15 amino acids. The V end was cut by 1 base, the J end by 8 bases, with 17 bases between. CDR1 is SGHVS, CDR2 FNYEAQ, per germline. As DNA, the CDR3 is TGTGCCAGCAGCTTAGTCATTGGGGCCAGTGAAGAAGCTTTCTTT. This sequence encodes CASSLVIGASEEAFF.

V is TRBV30 and J is TRBJ2-3; no clear D. The germline V gene encodes CDR1 GTSNPN and CDR2 SVGIG (reference sequence). Trimming took 0 bases from V and 4 from J, leaving 11 bases between them. The CDR3 runs to 14 residues. Here the CDR3 DNA reads TGTGCCTGGAGTGTTGAGGCAGCAGCAGATACGCAGTATTTT. It yields the protein CAWSVEAAADTQYF.

J is TRBJ1-1 and V is TRBV24-1; TRBD1 matches 7 bases. V gave up 3 bases and J gave up 4 bases; unmatched junction bases: 7. The length of the CDR3 is 15 residues. Germline V CDR1 and CDR2: KGHDR, SFDVKD. CDR3 coding DNA: TGTGCCACCAGTGATCCGAGGGCAGGGGGCACTGAAGCTTTCTTT. It is translated as CATSDPRAGGTEAFF.

The rearrangement links TRBV27 to TRBJ1-1, with D hard to call. V shed 8 bases and J shed 1 base, with 11 bases lying between them. This CDR3 has 13 residues. The germline V gene has CDR1 MNHEY and CDR2 SMNVEV (reference sequence). CDR3 amino acids: CASGITRNTEAFF. The CDR3 DNA reads as TGTGCCAGCGGCATCACACGGAACACTGAAGCTTTCTTT.

This chain joins TRBV21-1 and TRBJ2-3; the D segment call TRBD1 is taken from the table without a DNA check. TRBV21-1 is annotated as a pseudogene. The CDR3 spans 14 residues. CDR3 in amino acids: CASSKGTGTDTQYF. CDR3 in DNA: TGTGCCAGCAGCAAAGGGACAGGGACAGATACGCAGTATTTT.

The chain combines TRBV3-1 with TRBJ1-4; D gene unclear. V was cut by 4 bases and J by 11 bases, with 8 bases left in between. Per germline, CDR1 LGHDT and CDR2 YNNKEL (reference sequence). This CDR3 contains 11 residues. CDR3 in amino acids: CASSPTNKLFF. In DNA, the CDR3 is TGTGCCAGCAGCCCTACTAACAAACTGTTTTTT.

The chain couples TRBV7-9 to TRBJ2-3; TRBD2 agrees at 8 bases. Germline CDR1 reads SEHNR; CDR2 reads FQNEAQ (reference sequence). This CDR3 region has 15 residues. V shed 3 bases and J 5 bases; nucleotides not matched to a gene: 7. CDR3 coding DNA: TGTGCCAGCAGCTTCTCCGGGACTAGAATAGATACGCAGTATTTT. As protein: CASSFSGTRIDTQYF. The full variable domain, with the rest looked up from reference TRBV7-9 and TRBJ2-3, is DTGVSQNPRHKITKRGQNVTFRCDPISEHNRLYWYRQTLGQGPEFLTYFQNEAQLEKSRLLSDRFSAERPKGSFSTLEIQRTEQGDSAMYLCASSFSGTRIDTQYFGPGTRLTVL.

This clonotype came up a few times. This sequence joins TRBV5-1 and TRBJ2-7; D is unclear. V shed 4 bases and J shed 3 bases, with 17 bases lying between them. The CDR3 runs 15 residues. Per germline, CDR1 SGHRS and CDR2 YFSETQ. The CDR3 is CASSRTGDGNYEQYF. The DNA of the CDR3 is TGCGCCAGCAGCCGCACCGGCGACGGTAACTACGAGCAGTACTTC.

This clonotype was seen a handful of times. The chain employs TRBV6-1 and TRBJ1-5; D possibly corresponds to TRBD1 (5 bases). V lost 5 bases and J lost 2, with 13 bases in between. CDR1 MNHNS and CDR2 SASEGT come from the germline V gene. This CDR3 is 15 amino acids long. The CDR3 here is CASSPTEKGNQPQHF. For the CDR3, the DNA is TGTGCCAGCAGTCCGACAGAGAAGGGCAATCAGCCCCAGCATTTT.

The CDR3 reads CASSVGSSGSVYEQYF. DNA for the CDR3: TGTGCCAGCAGCGTAGGATCTAGCGGGAGTGTGTACGAGCAGTACTTC. The chain is built from TRBV9 and TRBJ2-7; 10 bases fit TRBD2. Germline CDR1 is SGDLS and CDR2 is YYNGEE. V was clipped by 0 bases and J by 4 bases; unmatched bases: 7. This CDR3 has 16 residues.

The gene calls are TRBV20-1 and TRBJ2-1; 10 nucleotides align to TRBD2. Trimming cost V 6 bases and J 4 bases; bases outside gene matches: 6. CDR3 length equals 14 residues. Germline CDR1 is DFQATT and CDR2 is SNEGSKA (reference sequence). CDR3 sequence reads: CSATEAGGYNEQFF. The CDR3, as DNA: TGCAGTGCAACAGAAGCGGGGGGGTACAATGAGCAGTTCTTC.

This clonotype occurred a few times. The chain is built from TRBV4-2 and TRBJ2-3; 10 bases agree with TRBD2. V was clipped by 2 bases and J by 5 bases; unmatched bases: 4. This CDR3 contains 15 residues. Germline values: CDR1 LGHNA, CDR2 YNFKEQ. CDR3 protein: CASSQSGGALDTQYF. CDR3 nucleotide sequence: TGTGCCAGCAGCCAAAGCGGGGGGGCATTAGATACGCAGTATTTT.

There are a few counts of this clonotype. The rearrangement links TRBV5-1 to TRBJ2-5, with D unresolved. Germline CDR1 SGHRS, CDR2 YFSETQ. Trimming removed 5 bases from V and 2 bases from J, with 16 bases in between. The length of the CDR3 is 15 residues. The CDR3 spells CASSSGDIQQETQYF. CDR3 DNA sequence: TGCGCCAGCAGTTCCGGAGACATCCAACAAGAGACCCAGTACTTC.

This clonotype was recorded a few times. The chain is built from TRBV12-3 or TRBV12-4 and TRBJ2-1; 12 bases are a match to TRBD2. With 4 bases clipped from V and 9 bases from J, the junction kept 4 bases outside the gene matches. This CDR3 has 14 residues. CDR3: CASSSTSGRFEQFF. DNA for the CDR3: TGTGCCAGCAGTTCAACTAGCGGGAGGTTTGAGCAGTTCTTC.

The V call is TRBV20-1, the J call TRBJ1-1; perhaps TRBD1 as D (5 bases). The CDR3 sequence is 12 residues long. V was pared by 5 bases and J by 9 bases, with 16 bases between. CDR1 and CDR2 from the germline V gene are DFQATT and SNEGSKA (reference sequence). The CDR3 protein is CSALTQGFQAFF. CDR3 sequence (DNA): TGCAGTGCTCTCACTCAGGGTTTTCAAGCTTTCTTT.

V usage is TRBV11-2 and J usage is TRBJ2-7; D possibly corresponds to TRBD1 (5 bases). The V end lost 4 bases, the J end lost 1 base, and 14 bases lay between the germline ends. This CDR3 is 15 amino acids long. Germline loops: CDR1 SGHAT, CDR2 FQNNGV. CDR3 region: CASSSRPQGSYEQYF. The CDR3 bases are TGTGCCAGCAGCTCACGTCCTCAGGGTTCCTACGAGCAGTACTTC.

This chain joins TRBV30 and TRBJ1-1; D gene uncertain. Per germline, CDR1 GTSNPN and CDR2 SVGIG (reference sequence). This CDR3 spans 16 amino acids. Between the trimmed V and J ends, which lost 4 bases and 0 bases, there was a span of 18 bases. The CDR3 loop is CAWKTPATIMNTEAFF. CDR3 DNA: TGTGCCTGGAAGACCCCAGCTACCATCATGAACACTGAAGCTTTCTTT. Full variable domain (remainder filled in from reference TRBV30 and TRBJ1-1): SQTIHQWPATLVQPVGSPLSLECTVEGTSNPNLYWYRQAAGRGLQLLFYSVGIGQISSEVPQNLSASRPQDRQFILSSKKLLLSDSGFYLCAWKTPATIMNTEAFFGQGTRLTVV.

The chain is built from TRBV3-1 and TRBJ1-1; 9 nucleotides agree with TRBD1. The ends lost 6 bases at V and 10 bases at J; junction bases unmatched: 9. The germline CDR1 and CDR2 sequences are LGHDT and YNNKEL (reference sequence). CDR3 size: 13 residues. CDR3 nucleotide sequence: TGTGCCAGCAGACCCGGGACAGGGCGCGTAGCTTTCTTT. Translation: CASRPGTGRVAFF.

V is TRBV7-6 and J is TRBJ2-1, with D maybe TRBD2 (5 bases). From germline, CDR1 is SGHVS and CDR2 FNYEAQ. The CDR3 contains 17 residues. Trimming stripped 2 bases from V and 1 base from J, with 15 bases between. This chain's CDR3 is CASSLYTGSNSYNEQFF. Written as DNA, the CDR3 is TGTGCCAGCAGCTTATATACGGGGTCCAATTCCTACAATGAGCAGTTCTTC.

The chain joins TRBV6-5 to TRBJ2-3, with D maybe TRBD2 (5 bases). The CDR3 is 15 residues long. Germline V CDR1 and CDR2: MNHEY, SVGAGI. Trimming left V 4 bases short and J 7 bases short, with 18 bases between. The CDR3 spells CASSSPPGGRYTQYF. CDR3 nucleotide sequence: TGTGCCAGCAGTTCCCCCCCCGGAGGCCGATATACGCAGTATTTT.

The sample holds a few counts of this clonotype. This chain uses TRBV24-1 with TRBJ2-1; 8 nucleotides agree with TRBD2. Trimming took 5 bases from V and 0 from J; bases not matched to a gene: 2. This CDR3 comprises 15 residues. Looked up from germline, CDR1 is KGHDR and CDR2 is SFDVKD. The CDR3 DNA follows: TGTGCCACCAGTGGCGCGGGAGGCTCCTACAATGAGCAGTTCTTC. Protein product: CATSGAGGSYNEQFF.

V gene TRBV6-2 or TRBV6-3 combines with J gene TRBJ2-7; the D gene could be TRBD1 or TRBD2 (5 bases each). From germline, CDR1 is MNHEY and CDR2 SVGEGT. The CDR3 sequence is 14 residues long. V was clipped by 2 bases and J by 5 bases, with 13 bases between them. The CDR3 nucleotides read TGTGCCAGCAGTTACGAGGGGTATTATGACGAGCAGTACTTC. It codes for CASSYEGYYDEQYF.

This clonotype was observed at least ten times. The chain recombines TRBV12-3 or TRBV12-4 with TRBJ2-3; weak D call: TRBD2 (5 bases). V was trimmed by 6 bases and J by 4 bases, leaving 5 bases between them. This CDR3 region has 11 residues. CDR3 nucleotides: TGTGCCAGCAGGAGGGCAGATACGCAGTATTTT. It yields the protein CASRRADTQYF.

Ten or more counts support this clonotype. The chain couples TRBV12-3 or TRBV12-4 to TRBJ2-5; 7 bases line up with TRBD1. The ends lost 5 bases at V and 0 bases at J; junction bases unmatched: 6. CDR3 length: 15 residues. The CDR3 DNA follows: TGTGCCAGCAGTCGGGACAGAGTTCACCAAGAGACCCAGTACTTC. It yields the protein CASSRDRVHQETQYF.

The chain carries TRBV2 and TRBJ1-2; possibly TRBD1 for D (6 bases). CDR1 is SNHLY, CDR2 FYNNEI, per germline. There are 15 residues in the CDR3. The V end was cut by 0 bases, the J end by 8 bases, with 16 bases between. The CDR3 loop is CASSEARRGGEGYTF. CDR3 DNA sequence: TGTGCCAGCAGTGAAGCGAGACGAGGGGGAGAAGGCTACACCTTC.

The CDR3: CATSDLASGSSGEQYF. As DNA, the CDR3 is TGTGCCACCAGTGATTTAGCCAGCGGGAGTTCTGGCGAGCAGTACTTC. This rearrangement joins TRBV24-1 to TRBJ2-7, with 8 bases fitting TRBD2. Germline lookup yields CDR1 KGHDR and CDR2 SFDVKD. This CDR3 region has 16 residues. Germline trimming cut 1 base from V and 6 bases from J; bases unmatched to any gene: 10.

A few counts support this clonotype. The V call is TRBV11-2, the J call TRBJ1-2; the D gene is possibly TRBD1 (6 bases). The germline gives CDR1 SGHAT, CDR2 FQNNGV. The CDR3 sequence is 16 residues long. The ends were cut back, 4 bases at V and 4 bases at J, with 19 bases in the middle. CDR3 loop: CASSSPGGGSLYGYTF. In DNA, the CDR3 is TGTGCCAGCAGCTCACCCGGGGGGGGCTCCCTCTATGGCTACACCTTC.

This clonotype came up a few times. The chain combines TRBV29-1 with TRBJ1-1; 8 nucleotides align to TRBD1. V lost 7 bases to trimming and J lost 5 bases; unmatched junction nucleotides: 12. CDR1 and CDR2 (germline): SQVTM, ANQGSEA. The CDR3 extends over 14 amino acids. CDR3 sequence: CSAFVGQGTTEAFF. Here the CDR3 DNA reads TGCAGCGCCTTCGTCGGACAGGGTACGACTGAAGCTTTCTTT.